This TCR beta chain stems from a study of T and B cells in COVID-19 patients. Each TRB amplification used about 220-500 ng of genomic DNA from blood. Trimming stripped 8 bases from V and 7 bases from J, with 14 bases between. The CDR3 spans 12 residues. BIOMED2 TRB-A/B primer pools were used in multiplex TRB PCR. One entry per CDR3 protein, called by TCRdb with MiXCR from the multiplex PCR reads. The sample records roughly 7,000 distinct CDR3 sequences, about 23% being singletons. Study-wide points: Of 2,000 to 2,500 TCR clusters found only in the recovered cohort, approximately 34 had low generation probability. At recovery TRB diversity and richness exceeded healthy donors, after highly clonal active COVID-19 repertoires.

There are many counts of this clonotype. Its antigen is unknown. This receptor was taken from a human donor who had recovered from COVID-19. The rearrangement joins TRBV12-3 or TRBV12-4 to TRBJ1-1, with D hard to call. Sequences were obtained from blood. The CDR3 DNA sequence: TGTGCCAGCGTCGCAATCCGGGGTGAAGCTTTCTTT. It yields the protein CASVAIRGEAFF.